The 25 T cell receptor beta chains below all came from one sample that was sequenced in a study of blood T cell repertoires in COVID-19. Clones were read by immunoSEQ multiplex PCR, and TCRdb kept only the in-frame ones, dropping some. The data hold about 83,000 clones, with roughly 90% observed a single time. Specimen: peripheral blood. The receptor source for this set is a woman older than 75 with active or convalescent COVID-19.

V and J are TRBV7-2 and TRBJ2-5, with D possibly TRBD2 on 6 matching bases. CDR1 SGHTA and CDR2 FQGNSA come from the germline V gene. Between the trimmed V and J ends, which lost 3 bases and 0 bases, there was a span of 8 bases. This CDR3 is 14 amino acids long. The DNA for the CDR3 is TGTGCCAGCAGCTTTGGGGGGTACCAAGAGACCCAGTACTTC. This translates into CASSFGGYQETQYF.

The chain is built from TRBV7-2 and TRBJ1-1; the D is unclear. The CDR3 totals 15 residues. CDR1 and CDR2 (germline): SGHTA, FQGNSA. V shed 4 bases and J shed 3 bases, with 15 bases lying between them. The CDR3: CASSSLGIPYTEAFF. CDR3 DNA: TGTGCCAGCAGCTCCCTCGGTATACCGTACACTGAAGCTTTCTTT.

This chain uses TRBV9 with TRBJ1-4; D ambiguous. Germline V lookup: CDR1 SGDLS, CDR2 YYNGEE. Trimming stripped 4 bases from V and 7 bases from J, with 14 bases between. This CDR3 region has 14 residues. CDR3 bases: TGTGCCAGCAGCTCGCCCCAAGCCCCTGAAAAACTGTTTTTT. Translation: CASSSPQAPEKLFF.

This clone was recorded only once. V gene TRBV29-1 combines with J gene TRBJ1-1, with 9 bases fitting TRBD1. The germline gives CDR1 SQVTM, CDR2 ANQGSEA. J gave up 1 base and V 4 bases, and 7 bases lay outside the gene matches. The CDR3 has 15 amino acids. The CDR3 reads CSVAGTGTWNTEAFF. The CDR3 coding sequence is TGCAGCGTTGCTGGGACAGGGACCTGGAACACTGAAGCTTTCTTT.

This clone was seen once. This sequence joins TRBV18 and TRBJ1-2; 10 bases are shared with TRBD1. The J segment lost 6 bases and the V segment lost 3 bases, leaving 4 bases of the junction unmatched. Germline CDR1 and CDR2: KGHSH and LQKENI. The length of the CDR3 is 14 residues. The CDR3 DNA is TGTGCCAGCTCACCTGTAGGGACAGGGGATGGCTACACCTTC. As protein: CASSPVGTGDGYTF.

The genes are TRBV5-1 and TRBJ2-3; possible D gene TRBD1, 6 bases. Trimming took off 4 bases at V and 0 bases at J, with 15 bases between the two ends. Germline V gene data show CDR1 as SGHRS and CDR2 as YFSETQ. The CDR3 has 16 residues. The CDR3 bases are TGCGCCAGCAGCGTGACAGGCGGATCTAGCACAGATACGCAGTATTTT. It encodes CASSVTGGSSTDTQYF.

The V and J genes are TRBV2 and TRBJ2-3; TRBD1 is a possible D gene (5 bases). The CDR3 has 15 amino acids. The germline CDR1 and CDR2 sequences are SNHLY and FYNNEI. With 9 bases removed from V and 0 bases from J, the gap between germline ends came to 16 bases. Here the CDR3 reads CASHLRQTSTDTQYF. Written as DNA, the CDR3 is TGTGCCAGTCACCTCAGACAGACTAGCACAGATACGCAGTATTTT. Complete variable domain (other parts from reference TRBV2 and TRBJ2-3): EPEVTQTPSHQVTQMGQEVILRCVPISNHLYFYWYRQILGQKVEFLVSFYNNEISEKSEIFDDQFSVERPDGSNFTLKIRSTKLEDSAMYFCASHLRQTSTDTQYFGPGTRLTVL.

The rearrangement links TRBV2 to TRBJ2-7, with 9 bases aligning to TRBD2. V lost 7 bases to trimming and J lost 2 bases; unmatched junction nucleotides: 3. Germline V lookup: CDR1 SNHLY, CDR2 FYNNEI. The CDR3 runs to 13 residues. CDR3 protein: CASKPSGTYEQYF. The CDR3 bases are TGTGCCAGCAAGCCTAGCGGGACCTACGAGCAGTACTTC.

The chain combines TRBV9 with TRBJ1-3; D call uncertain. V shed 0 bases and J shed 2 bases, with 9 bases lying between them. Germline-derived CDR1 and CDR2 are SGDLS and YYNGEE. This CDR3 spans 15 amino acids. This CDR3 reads CASSVGSGAGNTIYF. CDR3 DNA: TGTGCCAGCAGCGTAGGTTCGGGAGCTGGAAACACCATATATTTT.

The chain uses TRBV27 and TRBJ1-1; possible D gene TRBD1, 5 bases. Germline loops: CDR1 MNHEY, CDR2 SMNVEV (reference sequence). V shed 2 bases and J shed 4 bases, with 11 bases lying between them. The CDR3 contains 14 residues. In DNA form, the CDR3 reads TGTGCCAGCAGTTTAAATGGGGGGGGCACTGAAGCTTTCTTT. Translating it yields CASSLNGGGTEAFF.

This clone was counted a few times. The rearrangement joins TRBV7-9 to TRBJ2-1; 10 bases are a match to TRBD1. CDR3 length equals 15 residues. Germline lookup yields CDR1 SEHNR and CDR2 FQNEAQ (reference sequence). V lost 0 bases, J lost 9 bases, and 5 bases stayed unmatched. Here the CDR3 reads CASSLAGQGSGEQFF. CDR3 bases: TGTGCCAGCAGCTTAGCGGGACAGGGGAGTGGTGAGCAGTTCTTC.

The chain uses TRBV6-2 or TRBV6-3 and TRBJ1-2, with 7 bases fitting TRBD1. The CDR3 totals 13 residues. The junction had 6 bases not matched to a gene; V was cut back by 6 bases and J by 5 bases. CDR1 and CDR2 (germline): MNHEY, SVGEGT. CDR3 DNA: TGTGCCAGCAGCCAGGGGGTCCGGTATGGCTACACCTTC. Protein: CASSQGVRYGYTF.

The CDR3 reads CASSYSTVKPTSEAFF. Written as DNA, the CDR3 is TGTGCCAGCAGTTACTCGACGGTCAAGCCGACTAGTGAAGCTTTCTTT. The chain recombines TRBV6-2 or TRBV6-3 with TRBJ1-1; D remains unclear. Germline-derived CDR1 and CDR2 are MNHEY and SVGEGT. This CDR3 has 16 residues. V lost 0 bases and J 7 bases, leaving 18 bases between the germline ends.

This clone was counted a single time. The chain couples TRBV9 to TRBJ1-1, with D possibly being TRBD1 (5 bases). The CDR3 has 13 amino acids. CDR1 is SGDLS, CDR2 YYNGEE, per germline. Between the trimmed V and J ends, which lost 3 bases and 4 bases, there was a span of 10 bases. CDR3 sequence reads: CASSAGQGTEAFF. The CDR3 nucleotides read TGTGCCAGCAGCGCCGGACAAGGCACTGAAGCTTTCTTT.

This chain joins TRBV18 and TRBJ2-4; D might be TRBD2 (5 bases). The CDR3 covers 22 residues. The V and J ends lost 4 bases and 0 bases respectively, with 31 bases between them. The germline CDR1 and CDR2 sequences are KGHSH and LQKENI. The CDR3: CASSQLLGGLVGDYLAKNIQYF. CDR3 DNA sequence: TGTGCCAGCTCACAACTGCTTGGTGGATTGGTCGGGGATTACTTAGCCAAAAACATTCAGTACTTC. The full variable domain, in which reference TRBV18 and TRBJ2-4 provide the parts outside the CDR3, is NAGVMQNPRHLVRRRGQEARLRCSPMKGHSHVYWYRQLPEEGLKFMVYLQKENIIDESGMPKERFSAEFPKEGPSILRIQQVVRGDSAAYFCASSQLLGGLVGDYLAKNIQYFGAGTRLSVL.

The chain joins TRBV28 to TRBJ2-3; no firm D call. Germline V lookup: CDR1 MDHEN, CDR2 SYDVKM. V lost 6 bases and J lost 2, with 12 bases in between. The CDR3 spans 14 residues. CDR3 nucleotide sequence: TGTGCCAGCAGCTTAGAACAGCTCACAGATACGCAGTATTTT. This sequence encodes CASSLEQLTDTQYF.

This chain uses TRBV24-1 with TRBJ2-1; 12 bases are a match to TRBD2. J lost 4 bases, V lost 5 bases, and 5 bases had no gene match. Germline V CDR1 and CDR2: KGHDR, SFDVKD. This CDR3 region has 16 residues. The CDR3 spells CATSGWLAGGYNEQFF. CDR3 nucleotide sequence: TGTGCCACCAGTGGGTGGCTAGCGGGGGGGTACAATGAGCAGTTCTTC.

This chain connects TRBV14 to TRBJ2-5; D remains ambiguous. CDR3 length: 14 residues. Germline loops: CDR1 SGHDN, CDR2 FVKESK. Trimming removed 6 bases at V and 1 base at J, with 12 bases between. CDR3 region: CASSYSYLQETQYF. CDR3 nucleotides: TGTGCCAGCAGTTACAGCTACCTCCAAGAGACCCAGTACTTC.

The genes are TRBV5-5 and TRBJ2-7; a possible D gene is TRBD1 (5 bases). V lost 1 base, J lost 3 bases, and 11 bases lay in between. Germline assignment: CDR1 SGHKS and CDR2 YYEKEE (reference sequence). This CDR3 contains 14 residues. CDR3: CASSLPRVRYEQYF. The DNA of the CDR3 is TGTGCCAGCAGCTTGCCCAGGGTTCGCTACGAGCAGTACTTC.

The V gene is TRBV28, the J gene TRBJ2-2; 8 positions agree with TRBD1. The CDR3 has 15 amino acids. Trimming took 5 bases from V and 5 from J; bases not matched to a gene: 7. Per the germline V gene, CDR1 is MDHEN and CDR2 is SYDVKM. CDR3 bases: TGTGCCAGCAGTAGGCAGGGGGCGCGGACCGGGGAGCTGTTTTTT. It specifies CASSRQGARTGELFF.

CDR3 DNA: TGTGCCAGCAGACGAGGGCTGGGTACCGGGGAGCTGTTTTTT. This sequence encodes CASRRGLGTGELFF. The V and J genes are TRBV27 and TRBJ2-2; TRBD2 might be the D (5 bases). Per the germline V gene, CDR1 is MNHEY and CDR2 is SMNVEV (reference sequence). The CDR3 has 14 residues. V lost 6 bases, J lost 5 bases, and 13 bases lay in between.

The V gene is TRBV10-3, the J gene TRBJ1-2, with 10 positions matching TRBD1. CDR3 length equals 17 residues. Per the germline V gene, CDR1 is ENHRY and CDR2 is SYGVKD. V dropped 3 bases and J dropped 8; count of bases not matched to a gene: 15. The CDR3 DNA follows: TGTGCCATCAGTGACTCCGGGACAGGGGCCCGGCAGGGGGGCTACACCTTC. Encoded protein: CAISDSGTGARQGGYTF.

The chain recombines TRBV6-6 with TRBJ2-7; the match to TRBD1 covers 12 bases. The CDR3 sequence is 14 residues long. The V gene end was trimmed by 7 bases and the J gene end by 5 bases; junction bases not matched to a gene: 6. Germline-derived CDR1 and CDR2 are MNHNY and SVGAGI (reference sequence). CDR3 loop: CASKGTGGLDEQYF. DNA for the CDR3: TGTGCCAGCAAGGGGACAGGGGGCTTGGACGAGCAGTACTTC.

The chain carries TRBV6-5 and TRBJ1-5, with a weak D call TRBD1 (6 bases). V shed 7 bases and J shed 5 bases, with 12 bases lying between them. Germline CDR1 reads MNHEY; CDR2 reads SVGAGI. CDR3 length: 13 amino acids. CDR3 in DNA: TGTGCCAGCAATCGGGACATGGATCAGCCCCAGCATTTT. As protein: CASNRDMDQPQHF.

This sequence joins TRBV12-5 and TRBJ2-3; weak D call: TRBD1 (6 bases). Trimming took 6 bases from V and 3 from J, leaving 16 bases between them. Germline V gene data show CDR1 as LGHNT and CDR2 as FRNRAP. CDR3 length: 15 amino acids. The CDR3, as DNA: TGTGCTAGTGGGTACGGACAGACTAAGACAGATACGCAGTATTTT. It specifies CASGYGQTKTDTQYF. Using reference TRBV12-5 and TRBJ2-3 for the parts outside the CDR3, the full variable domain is DARVTQTPRHKVTEMGQEVTMRCQPILGHNTVFWYRQTMMQGLELLAYFRNRAPLDDSGMPKDRFSAEMPDATLATLKIQPSEPRDSAVYFCASGYGQTKTDTQYFGPGTRLTVL.